This T cell receptor beta chain was profiled in a study of blood T cells in healthy people across ages. Findings and caveats of the study: When set beside aged donors, long-lived donors presented more naive CD4+ cells and higher diversity.

With V trimmed by 6 bases and J by 5 bases, 11 bases remained unmatched. CDR3 length: 16 amino acids. The use of a sample-barcoded 5' primer and a J-beta primer mix characterized a second PCR of roughly 6 to 12 cycles. With 12 random nucleotides, a template-switch adaptor tagged each individual cDNA molecule. There were at least 2.5 million CDR3-containing paired-end reads obtained from each sample. TCRdb reprocessed the 5' RACE reads via MiXCR and lists one record per CDR3 protein. The sample consists of about 1.8 million distinct CDR3 sequences, 40% to 55% of them appearing once. The sample holds a few counts of this clonotype. Antigen unknown.

Source material: blood. The sequence was collected from a woman aged 40 to 55 in good health. The chain uses TRBV12-3 or TRBV12-4 and TRBJ2-2; the match to TRBD2 covers 8 bases. CDR3 sequence reads: CASSLQLAEHTGELFF. The CDR3 DNA is TGTGCCAGCAGCCTCCAACTAGCGGAACATACCGGGGAGCTGTTTTTT.